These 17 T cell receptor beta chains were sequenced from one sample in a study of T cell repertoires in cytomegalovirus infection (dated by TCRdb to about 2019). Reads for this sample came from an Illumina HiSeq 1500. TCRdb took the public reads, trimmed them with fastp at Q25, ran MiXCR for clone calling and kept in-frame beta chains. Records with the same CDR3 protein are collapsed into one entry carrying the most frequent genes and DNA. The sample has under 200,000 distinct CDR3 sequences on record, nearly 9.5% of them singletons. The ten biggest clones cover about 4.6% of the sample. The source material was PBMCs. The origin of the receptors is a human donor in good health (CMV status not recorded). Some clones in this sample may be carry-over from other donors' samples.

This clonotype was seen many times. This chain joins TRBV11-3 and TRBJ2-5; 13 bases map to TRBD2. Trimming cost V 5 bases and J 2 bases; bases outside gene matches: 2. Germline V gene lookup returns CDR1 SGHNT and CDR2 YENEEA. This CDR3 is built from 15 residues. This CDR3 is CASSMGLAGQETQYF. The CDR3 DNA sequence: TGTGCCAGCAGCATGGGACTAGCGGGACAAGAGACCCAGTACTTC.

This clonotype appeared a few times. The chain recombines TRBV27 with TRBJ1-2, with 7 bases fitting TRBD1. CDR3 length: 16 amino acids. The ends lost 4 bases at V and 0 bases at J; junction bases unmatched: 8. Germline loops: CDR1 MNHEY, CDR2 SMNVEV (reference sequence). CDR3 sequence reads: CASSSTDRRTNYGYTF. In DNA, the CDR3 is TGTGCCAGCAGTTCTACGGACAGGCGAACTAACTATGGCTACACCTTC.

CDR3 sequence (DNA): TGTGCCAGCAATTCCAGGGGGCTGGTAGAGAATGAGCAGTTCTTC. Amino acids: CASNSRGLVENEQFF. V is TRBV28 and J is TRBJ2-1, with TRBD1 identical over 8 bases. The CDR3 totals 15 residues. Germline values: CDR1 MDHEN, CDR2 SYDVKM. V was pared by 7 bases and J by 7 bases, with 12 bases of the junction left unmatched.

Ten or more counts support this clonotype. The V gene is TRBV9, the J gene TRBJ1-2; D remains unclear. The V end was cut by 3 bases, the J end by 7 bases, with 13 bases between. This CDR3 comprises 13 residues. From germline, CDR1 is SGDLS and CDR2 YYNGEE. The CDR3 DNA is TGTGCCAGCAGCGGCCCGGATTTCTCTGGCTACACCTTC. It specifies CASSGPDFSGYTF.

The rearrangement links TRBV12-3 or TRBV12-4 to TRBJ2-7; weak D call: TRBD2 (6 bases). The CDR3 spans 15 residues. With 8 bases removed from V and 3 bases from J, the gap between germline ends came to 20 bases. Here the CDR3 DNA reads TGTGCCAGCGCCGGGGACGCCCTCGGGGGCTACGAGCAGTACTTC. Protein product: CASAGDALGGYEQYF.

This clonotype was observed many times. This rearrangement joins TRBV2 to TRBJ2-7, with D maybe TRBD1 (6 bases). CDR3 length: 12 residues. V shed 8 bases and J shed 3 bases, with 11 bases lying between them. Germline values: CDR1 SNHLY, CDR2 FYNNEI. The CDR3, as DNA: TGTGCCAGCCACAGGGATCTCTACGAGCAGTACTTC. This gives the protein CASHRDLYEQYF.

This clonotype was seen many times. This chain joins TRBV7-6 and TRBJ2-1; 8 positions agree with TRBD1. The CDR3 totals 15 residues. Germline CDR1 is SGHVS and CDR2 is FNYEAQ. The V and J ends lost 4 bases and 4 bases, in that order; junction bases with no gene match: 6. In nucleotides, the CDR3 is TGTGCCAGCAGCTCGACAGGGGATAGTTACAATGAGCAGTTCTTC. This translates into CASSSTGDSYNEQFF.

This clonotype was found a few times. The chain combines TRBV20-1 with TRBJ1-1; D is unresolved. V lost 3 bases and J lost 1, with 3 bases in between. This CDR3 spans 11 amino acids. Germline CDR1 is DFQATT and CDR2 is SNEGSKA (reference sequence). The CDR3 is CSARRNTEAFF. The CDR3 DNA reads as TGCAGTGCTAGGCGGAACACTGAAGCTTTCTTT.

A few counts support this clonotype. The CDR3 DNA reads TGTGCCAGCAAAGCAGAGGGACCCAGCAATGAGCAGTTCTTC. Encoded protein: CASKAEGPSNEQFF. The chain employs TRBV2 and TRBJ2-1, with D possibly called TRBD1 or TRBD2 (5 bases each). Germline CDR1 reads SNHLY; CDR2 reads FYNNEI. The V end was cut by 7 bases, the J end by 6 bases, with 16 bases between. The CDR3 contains 14 residues.

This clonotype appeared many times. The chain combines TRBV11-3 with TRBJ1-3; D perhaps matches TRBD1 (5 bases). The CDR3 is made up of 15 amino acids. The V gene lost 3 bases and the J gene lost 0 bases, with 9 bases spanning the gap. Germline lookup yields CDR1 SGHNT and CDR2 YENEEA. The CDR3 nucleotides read TGTGCCAGCAGCTTCCGGGGCCCCTCTGGAAACACCATATATTTT. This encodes CASSFRGPSGNTIYF.

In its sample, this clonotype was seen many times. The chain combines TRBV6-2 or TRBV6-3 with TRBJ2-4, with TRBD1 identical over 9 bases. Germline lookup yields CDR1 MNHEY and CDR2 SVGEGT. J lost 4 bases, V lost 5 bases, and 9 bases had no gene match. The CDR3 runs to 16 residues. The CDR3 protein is CASSSRDRVKKNIQYF. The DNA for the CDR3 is TGTGCCAGCAGTAGCCGGGACAGGGTAAAGAAAAACATTCAGTACTTC.

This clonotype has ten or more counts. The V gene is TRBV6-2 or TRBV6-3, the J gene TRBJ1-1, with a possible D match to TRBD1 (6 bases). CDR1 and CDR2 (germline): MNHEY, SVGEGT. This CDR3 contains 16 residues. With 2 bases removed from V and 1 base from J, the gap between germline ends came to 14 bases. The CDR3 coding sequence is TGTGCCAGCAGTTACCTCCGGGGGGGGCCGAACACTGAAGCTTTCTTT. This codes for CASSYLRGGPNTEAFF.

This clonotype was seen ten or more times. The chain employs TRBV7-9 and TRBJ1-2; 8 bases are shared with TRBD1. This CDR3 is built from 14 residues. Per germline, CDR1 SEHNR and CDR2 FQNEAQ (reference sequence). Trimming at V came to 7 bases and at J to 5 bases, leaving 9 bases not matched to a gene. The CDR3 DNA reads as TGTGCCAGCAAATCGGCAGGGGGCAGTTATGGCTACACCTTC. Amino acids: CASKSAGGSYGYTF.

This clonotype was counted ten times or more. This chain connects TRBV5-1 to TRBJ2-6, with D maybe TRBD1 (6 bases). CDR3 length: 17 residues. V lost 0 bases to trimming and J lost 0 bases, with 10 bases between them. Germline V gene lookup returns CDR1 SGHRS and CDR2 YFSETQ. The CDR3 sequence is CASSLAGQISGANVLTF. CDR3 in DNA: TGCGCCAGCAGCTTGGCTGGACAGATCTCTGGGGCCAACGTCCTGACTTTC.

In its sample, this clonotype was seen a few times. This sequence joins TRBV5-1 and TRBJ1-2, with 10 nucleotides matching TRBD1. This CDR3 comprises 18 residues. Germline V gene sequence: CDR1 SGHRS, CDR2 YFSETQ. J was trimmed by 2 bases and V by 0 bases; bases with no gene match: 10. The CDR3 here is CASSLVSGQGLLNYGYTF. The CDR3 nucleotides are TGCGCCAGCAGCTTGGTCTCGGGACAGGGGCTCCTGAACTATGGCTACACCTTC. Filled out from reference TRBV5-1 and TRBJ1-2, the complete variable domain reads KAGVTQTPRYLIKTRGQQVTLSCSPISGHRSVSWYQQTPGQGLQFLFEYFSETQRNKGNFPGRFSGRQFSNSRSEMNVSTLELGDSALYLCASSLVSGQGLLNYGYTFGSGTRLTVV.

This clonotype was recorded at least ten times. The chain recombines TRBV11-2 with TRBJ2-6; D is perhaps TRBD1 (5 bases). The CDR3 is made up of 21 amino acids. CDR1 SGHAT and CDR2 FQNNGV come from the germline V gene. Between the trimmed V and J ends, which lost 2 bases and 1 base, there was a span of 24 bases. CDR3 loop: CASSLRPRASQYESGANVLTF. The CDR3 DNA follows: TGTGCCAGCAGCTTAAGGCCCAGGGCCTCACAATATGAATCTGGGGCCAACGTCCTGACTTTC.

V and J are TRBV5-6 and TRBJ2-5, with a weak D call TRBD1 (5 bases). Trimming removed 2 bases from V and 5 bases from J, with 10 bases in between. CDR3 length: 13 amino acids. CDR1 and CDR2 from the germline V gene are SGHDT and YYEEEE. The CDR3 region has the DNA TGTGCCAGCAGCTTCAGGGTATCCGAGACCCAGTACTTC. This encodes CASSFRVSETQYF.